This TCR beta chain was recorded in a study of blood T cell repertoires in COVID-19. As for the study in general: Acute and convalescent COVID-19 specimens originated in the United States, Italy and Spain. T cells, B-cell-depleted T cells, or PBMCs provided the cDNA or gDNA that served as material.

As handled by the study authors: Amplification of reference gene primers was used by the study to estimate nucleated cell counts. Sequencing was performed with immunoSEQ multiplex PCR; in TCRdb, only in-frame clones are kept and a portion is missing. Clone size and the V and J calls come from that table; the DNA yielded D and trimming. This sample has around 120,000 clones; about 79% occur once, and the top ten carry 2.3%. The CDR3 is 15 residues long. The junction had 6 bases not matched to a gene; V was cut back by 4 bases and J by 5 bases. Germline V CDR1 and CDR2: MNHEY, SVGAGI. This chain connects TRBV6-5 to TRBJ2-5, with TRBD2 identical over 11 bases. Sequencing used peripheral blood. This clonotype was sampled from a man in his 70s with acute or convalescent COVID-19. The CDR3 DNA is TGTGCCAGCAGTTCTCTAGCGGGGGGAAGGGAGACCCAGTACTTC. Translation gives CASSSLAGGRETQYF.